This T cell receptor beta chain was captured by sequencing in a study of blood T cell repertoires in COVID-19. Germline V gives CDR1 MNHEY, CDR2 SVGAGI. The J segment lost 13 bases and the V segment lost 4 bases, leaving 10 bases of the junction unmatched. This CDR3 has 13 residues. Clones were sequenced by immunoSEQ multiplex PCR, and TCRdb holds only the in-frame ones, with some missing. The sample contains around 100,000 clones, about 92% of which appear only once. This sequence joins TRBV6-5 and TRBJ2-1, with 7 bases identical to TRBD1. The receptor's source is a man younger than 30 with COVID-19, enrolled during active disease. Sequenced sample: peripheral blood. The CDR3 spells CASSFLRDSRQFF. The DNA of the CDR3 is TGTGCCAGCAGTTTTCTCCGGGACAGTCGACAGTTCTTC.